These 25 T cell receptor beta chains were all obtained from the same sample, sequenced in a study of human T cells and chemical hapten exposure (dated by TCRdb to about 2021). What this sample's time point label stands for: healthy volunteer bleed at 6 weeks. Unfractionated whole blood was collected in Tempus Blood RNA tubes, and total RNA was extracted from that blood. Libraries were built with RACE. Sequenced using a NextSeq 500. The public reads were reprocessed in TCRdb via fastp at Q25 and MiXCR, keeping in-frame beta chains. Entries that share a CDR3 protein sequence are merged under the most common genes and DNA. Counted in this sample were around 80,000 distinct CDR3 sequences; 7% to 9% of them appeared once. The top ten clones comprise under 2% of the sample. The sequenced material came from whole blood. These receptors all come from a male donor in good health. Some clones in this sample may be carry-over from other donors' samples.

This clonotype was observed many times. The rearrangement uses TRBV4-1 and TRBJ1-1, with a tentative D call TRBD1 (5 bases). The germline gives CDR1 MGHRA, CDR2 YSYEKL. Trimming removed 4 bases at V and 2 bases at J, with 11 bases between. This CDR3 contains 14 residues. In nucleotides, the CDR3 is TGCGCCAGCAGCCTAGGGACCCGCAACACTGAAGCTTTCTTT. It specifies CASSLGTRNTEAFF.

This clonotype was observed at least ten times. The gene calls are TRBV5-1 and TRBJ1-1; TRBD1 matches 8 bases. Germline values: CDR1 SGHRS, CDR2 YFSETQ. There are 15 residues in the CDR3. Unmatched junction bases numbered 8, after V lost 3 bases and J lost 4 bases. The CDR3 nucleotides read TGCGCCAGCAGCTCTCAGGGGGCCCCGAGCACTGAAGCTTTCTTT. Residues: CASSSQGAPSTEAFF.

The chain joins TRBV6-5 to TRBJ1-2; D possibly corresponds to TRBD1 (6 bases). This CDR3 spans 13 amino acids. Germline lookup yields CDR1 MNHEY and CDR2 SVGAGI. Trimming took off 5 bases at V and 2 bases at J, with 9 bases between the two ends. The CDR3 DNA sequence: TGTGCCAGCAGTATGGACAGCAACTATGGCTACACCTTC. Residues: CASSMDSNYGYTF.

This clonotype appeared a few times. The chain employs TRBV18 and TRBJ2-1; 7 nucleotides match TRBD1. The CDR3 loop spans 14 amino acids. In germline, CDR1 is KGHSH, CDR2 LQKENI. Trimming cost V 2 bases and J 6 bases; bases outside gene matches: 4. In DNA, the CDR3 is TGTGCCAGCTCACCAGGACAGGTGGTCAATGAGCAGTTCTTC. Translating it yields CASSPGQVVNEQFF.

This clonotype was recorded at least ten times. The chain has TRBV6-6 and TRBJ2-1, with D perhaps being TRBD1 or TRBD2 (6 bases each). The CDR3 contains 14 residues. Germline V lookup: CDR1 MNHNY, CDR2 SVGAGI (reference sequence). Trimming took off 0 bases at V and 9 bases at J, with 12 bases between the two ends. The CDR3 region has the DNA TGTGCCAGCAGTTACTCGAGGGGGGCCGGTGAGCAGTTCTTC. It encodes CASSYSRGAGEQFF.

This chain connects TRBV2 to TRBJ2-2; perhaps TRBD2 as D (5 bases). There are 12 residues in the CDR3. Between the trimmed V and J ends, which lost 6 bases and 6 bases, there was a span of 8 bases. The germline V gene has CDR1 SNHLY and CDR2 FYNNEI. The CDR3 sequence is CASSGNPGELFF. The CDR3 DNA follows: TGTGCCAGCAGCGGGAATCCCGGGGAGCTGTTTTTT.

There are many counts of this clonotype. The chain uses TRBV6-5 and TRBJ1-1; D not resolved. V was clipped by 0 bases and J by 1 base, with 6 bases between them. CDR1 and CDR2 (germline): MNHEY, SVGAGI. This CDR3 is built from 14 residues. The CDR3 protein is CASSYSPGNTEAFF. The CDR3 nucleotides are TGTGCCAGCAGTTACTCGCCGGGGAACACTGAAGCTTTCTTT.

As to this clonotype: One end of the junction varies from germline; a read error may be responsible. V is TRBV7-9 and J is TRBJ1-3, with unresolved D. CDR1 is SEHNR, CDR2 FQNEAQ, per germline (reference sequence). This CDR3 has 17 amino acids. The CDR3 nucleotides read TGTGCCAGCAGCGCAGGCTCCCGAGCTGACTCTGGAAACACCGTATATTTT. Protein product: CASSAGSRADSGNTVYF.

This clonotype was counted a few times. The rearrangement uses TRBV11-1 and TRBJ2-7; weak D call: TRBD1 (5 bases). Germline CDR1 is SGHAT and CDR2 is FQDESV (reference sequence). The V end lost 5 bases, the J end lost 3 bases, and 8 bases lay between the germline ends. There are 12 residues in the CDR3. The CDR3 loop is CASSAGIYEQYF. CDR3 sequence (DNA): TGTGCCAGCAGCGCAGGGATCTACGAGCAGTACTTC.

J is TRBJ2-1 and V is TRBV6-5, with TRBD1 as a possible D gene (8 bases). The length of the CDR3 is 15 residues. The germline CDR1 and CDR2 sequences are MNHEY and SVGAGI. The germline V and J ends were trimmed by 5 bases and 5 bases, with 16 bases remaining between them. The CDR3 region has the DNA TGTGCCAGCAGTCAACAGGGGGGGACCCACAATGAGCAGTTCTTC. As protein: CASSQQGGTHNEQFF.

This clonotype was seen many times. V usage is TRBV12-3 or TRBV12-4 and J usage is TRBJ2-5, with 9 bases matching TRBD2. The CDR3 has 15 residues. With V trimmed by 0 bases and J by 4 bases, 3 bases remained unmatched. The CDR3 sequence: CASSLASSGRETQYF. DNA for the CDR3: TGTGCCAGCAGTTTAGCGAGTAGCGGGAGAGAGACCCAGTACTTC.

This clonotype was seen many times. The chain couples TRBV12-3 or TRBV12-4 to TRBJ2-2, with 7 bases fitting TRBD2. The trim removed 7 bases at V and 1 base at J, leaving 6 bases unmatched. CDR3 size: 15 residues. The CDR3 nucleotides are TGTGCCAGCACTATACGCGGGGGGAACACCGGGGAGCTGTTTTTT. Translating gives CASTIRGGNTGELFF.

This clonotype was picked up many times. V usage is TRBV7-9 and J usage is TRBJ1-5; 8 nucleotides agree with TRBD1. The CDR3 covers 13 residues. The germline V gene has CDR1 SEHNR and CDR2 FQNEAQ (reference sequence). With V trimmed by 5 bases and J by 7 bases, 4 bases remained unmatched. The chain's CDR3 is CASSRTGFQPQHF. The CDR3 nucleotides read TGTGCCAGCAGCCGGACAGGGTTCCAGCCCCAGCATTTT.

This clonotype was seen a few times. The rearrangement links TRBV7-3 to TRBJ1-6, with 7 bases matching TRBD1. The CDR3 has 13 residues. The ends lost 9 bases at V and 7 bases at J; junction bases unmatched: 6. Germline CDR1 SGHTA, CDR2 FQGTGA. In DNA form, the CDR3 reads TGTGCCAGGAGACAGGGCTTAAATTCACCCCTCCACTTT. Translated: CARRQGLNSPLHF.

This chain links TRBV20-1 with TRBJ2-3; no clear D. Trimming cost V 3 bases and J 5 bases, with 6 bases left between them. Per germline, CDR1 DFQATT and CDR2 SNEGSKA (reference sequence). The CDR3 totals 11 residues. The CDR3 sequence is CSASWLDTQYF. CDR3 sequence (DNA): TGCAGTGCTAGTTGGTTAGATACGCAGTATTTT.

The chain is built from TRBV12-3 or TRBV12-4 and TRBJ2-1; D remains unclear. The CDR3 totals 15 residues. V was clipped by 3 bases and J by 4 bases, with 13 bases between them. This CDR3 reads CASSLAPSPYNEQFF. The CDR3 region has the DNA TGTGCCAGCAGTTTGGCCCCTAGTCCGTACAATGAGCAGTTCTTC.

This clonotype came up many times. This sequence joins TRBV5-1 and TRBJ2-7, with 12 bases fitting TRBD2. Germline-derived CDR1 and CDR2 are SGHRS and YFSETQ. V lost 4 bases to trimming and J lost 3 bases; unmatched junction nucleotides: 5. The CDR3 has 15 amino acids. As DNA, the CDR3 is TGCGCCAGCAGCCCGGGACTAGCGGGTGTCTACGAGCAGTACTTC. It is translated as CASSPGLAGVYEQYF.

At least ten counts were recorded for this clonotype. The rearrangement links TRBV12-3 or TRBV12-4 to TRBJ1-2; the D gene is possibly TRBD1 (6 bases). This CDR3 is built from 14 residues. The ends were cut back, 5 bases at V and 4 bases at J, with 14 bases in the middle. DNA of the CDR3: TGTGCCAGCAGTCTCCCCCAGGGGACCTATGGCTACACCTTC. Translated, it gives CASSLPQGTYGYTF.

The chain employs TRBV6-1 and TRBJ1-2; a weak D match, TRBD1 (6 bases). Germline CDR1 reads MNHNS; CDR2 reads SASEGT. Trimming stripped 8 bases from V and 1 base from J, with 14 bases between. The CDR3 spans 14 residues. CDR3 loop: CASRRTVGNYGYTF. The DNA of the CDR3 is TGTGCCAGCCGTCGGACAGTGGGTAACTATGGCTACACCTTC.

The sample holds many counts of this clonotype. V usage is TRBV6-1 and J usage is TRBJ1-5; maybe TRBD1 (6 bases). V was clipped by 0 bases and J by 4 bases, with 10 bases between them. Germline V gene lookup returns CDR1 MNHNS and CDR2 SASEGT. The CDR3 is 15 residues long. The CDR3 DNA sequence: TGTGCCAGCAGTGAAGCGGGACAACAAAATCAGCCCCAGCATTTT. This encodes CASSEAGQQNQPQHF.

This clonotype turned up a few times. This chain links TRBV10-1 with TRBJ1-3; no clear D. This CDR3 contains 14 residues. Trimming shortened V by 2 bases and J by 1 base, and 6 bases separated the two germline ends. The germline V gene has CDR1 WNHNN and CDR2 SYGVQD (reference sequence). CDR3 in amino acids: CASSEAESGNTIYF. The CDR3 nucleotides read TGCGCCAGCAGTGAGGCGGAATCTGGAAACACCATATATTTT.

This clonotype has more than one count but fewer than ten. V gene TRBV7-9 combines with J gene TRBJ2-2; D unclear. The V and J ends lost 3 bases and 6 bases respectively, with 14 bases between them. Germline CDR1 is SEHNR and CDR2 is FQNEAQ (reference sequence). This CDR3 comprises 15 residues. The CDR3 sequence: CASSLVMESAGELFF. In DNA form, the CDR3 reads TGTGCCAGCAGCTTGGTAATGGAGTCGGCCGGGGAGCTGTTTTTT.

This clonotype was detected a few times. J is TRBJ1-3 and V is TRBV5-4, with D maybe TRBD1 (5 bases). V lost 1 base, J lost 2 bases, and 13 bases lay in between. This CDR3 region has 16 residues. CDR1 and CDR2 from the germline V gene are SGHNT and YYREEE (reference sequence). The CDR3 loop is CASSLSAGNAGNTIYF. CDR3 in DNA: TGTGCCAGCAGCTTGTCGGCAGGGAACGCTGGAAACACCATATATTTT.

The chain combines TRBV6-6 with TRBJ2-7; TRBD1 agrees at 10 bases. V shed 4 bases, J shed 0 bases, and the junction held 3 bases outside the gene matches. CDR1 and CDR2 (germline): MNHNY, SVGAGI (reference sequence). This CDR3 has 15 amino acids. The CDR3 region has the DNA TGTGCCAGCAGTTCCGGACAGGGGGGCTCCTACGAGCAGTACTTC. This sequence encodes CASSSGQGGSYEQYF.

This chain links TRBV20-1 with TRBJ2-1; 11 nucleotides agree with TRBD2. CDR1 DFQATT and CDR2 SNEGSKA come from the germline V gene (reference sequence). The CDR3 length is 15 residues. The V and J ends lost 3 bases and 7 bases, in that order; junction bases with no gene match: 8. CDR3 loop: CSASWTLAGVNEQFF. DNA of the CDR3: TGCAGTGCTAGTTGGACACTAGCGGGAGTGAATGAGCAGTTCTTC.